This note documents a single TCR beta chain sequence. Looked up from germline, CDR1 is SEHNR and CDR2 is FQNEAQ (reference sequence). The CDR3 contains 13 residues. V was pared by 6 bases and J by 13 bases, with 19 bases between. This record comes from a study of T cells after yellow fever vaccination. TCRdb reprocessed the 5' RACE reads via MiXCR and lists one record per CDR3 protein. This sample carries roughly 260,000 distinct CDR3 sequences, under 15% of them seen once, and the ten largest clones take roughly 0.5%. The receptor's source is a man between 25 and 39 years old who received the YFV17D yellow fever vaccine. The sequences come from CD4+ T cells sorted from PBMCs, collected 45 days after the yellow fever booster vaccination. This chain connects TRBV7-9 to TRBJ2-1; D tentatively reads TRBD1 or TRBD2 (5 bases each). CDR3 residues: CASSEEALGPQFF. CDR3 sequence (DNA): TGTGCCAGCAGTGAAGAGGCCCTGGGACCCCAGTTCTTC.